This paragraph reports one T cell receptor (beta chain). Its antigen target is currently unknown. No base qualities exist here, and no much larger clone lies one base off it. The germline V and J ends show losses of 8 bases and 4 bases respectively, and no gene match explains 10 bases of the junction. Including cysteine and phenylalanine, the CDR3 has 16 amino acids. The kept DNA is CDR3 alone, 48 bases in frame from the first base. Via the germline V gene, CDR1 is MDHEN and CDR2 SYDVKM. The sample originates from a study of T cell responses to AZD1222 COVID-19 vaccine (dated by TCRdb to about 2021). About the full investigation: TCR sequencing covered over 230 trial participants: about 210 given two doses of AZD1222 and 26 given two doses of MenACWY control vaccine. Trial participants were enrolled by age into 18-55, 56-69 and 70-plus year subgroups, with around 140, 26 and 57 TCR-sequenced participants respectively.

The CDR3 regions of human TCRbeta chains were analyzed by immunosequencing. Regarding the original processing steps: Repertoire TCRs were checked for matches against a reference library of SARS-CoV-2-specific TCRs that had been generated using the MIRA antigen-specificity platform. Breadth was defined as the fraction of unique TCRs that were SARS-CoV-2-associated. Depth was defined as the fraction of total T cells that were SARS-CoV-2-associated. Using the MIRA data, each spike-specific TCR was assigned both to the spike region to which the TCR was reactive and to a CD4 or CD8 class. Log10-transformed breadth and depth values were compared by one-way ANOVA with Sidak's multiple comparisons tests. TCRdb took this table from immuneACCESS and kept in-frame rearrangements with V and J called. Such tables lack part of the clones; where checked against another copy, unresolved V genes explain under half of the gap, and the rest is unexplained. V, J and clone size derive from that table, while D and trimming were established from the DNA sequence. Within this sample are around 130,000 clones, with about 90% of them counted one time only. In total, the top ten clones hold about 4% of the sample.

What the research found in general, with its limitations: A significant rise in spike-specific TCR breadth and depth was observed after two AZD1222 doses relative to day 0 and relative to MenACWY recipients. No day 14 peak-response samples were available, so repertoires were characterized only after the peak T cell response. Conclusions about previously exposed vaccinees were limited because only five to seven AZD1222 recipients were SARS-CoV-2 seropositive at baseline. Participants were mostly white British and included more females than males, and it was suggested by the authors that clonal diversity may have been underestimated. Reportedly, close to half of the unique spike-specific TCRs recognized epitopes lying outside the regions that are mutated in the B.1.351 and B.1.1.7 variants. The vaccine-associated CD4 TCRs covered the entire spike protein, and the dominant responses fell in regions 160-218 and 743-854. The 56-69-year group was small, and its depth increase did not reach significance, likely because of low power.

This sample's time point label indicates: about 28 days (+/-7) after the second vaccine dose. AZD1222 recipients whose second dose came at about 4 weeks and those whose second dose came at about 12 weeks were combined into one group, since spike-specific TCR depth and breadth did not differ between the two schedules. Vaccinee samples were obtained from the UK trials COV001 and COV002, which included a single-blind randomized controlled phase 2/3 trial of AZD1222 (ChAdOx1 nCoV-19) in healthy adults. For TCRbeta chain sequencing, PBMC samples from trial participants were taken at day 0 and at day 28 after the second dose.

Sequenced here: peripheral blood, sampled 28 days after the second AZD1222 dose. The source of this sequence is an adult who received the AZD1222 COVID-19 vaccine. The sequence joins TRBV28 to TRBJ2-2; the central 10 bases match TRBD1. The nucleotides are TGTGCCAGCGGGACCGGGACAGGGGAAAGCACCGGGGAGCTGTTTTTT. Its amino acids are CASGTGTGESTGELFF.